The 10 T cell receptor beta chains listed next were all sequenced from one sample in a study of T cell repertoires in cytomegalovirus infection. Their antigen targets remain unknown. From the reads, TCRdb called clonotypes with MiXCR, one entry per CDR3 protein. Counted here are about 920,000 distinct CDR3 sequences, 25% to 40% occurring once; the ten biggest clones make up around 15%. This specimen was cultured CD8+ T cells from PBMCs, taken from culture after CMV antigen stimulation. These receptors were taken from a human donor in good health (CMV status not recorded). Some clones in this sample may be carry-over from other donors' samples.

There are a few counts of this clonotype. The CDR3 loop reads CATSDGNNYGYTF. CDR3 sequence (DNA): TGTGCCACCAGTGATGGGAATAACTATGGCTACACCTTC. This rearrangement joins TRBV24-1 to TRBJ1-2, with unresolved D. CDR3 size: 13 residues. Germline CDR1 and CDR2: KGHDR and SFDVKD. Trimming cost V 3 bases and J 1 base, with 5 bases left between them.

The rearrangement joins TRBV2 to TRBJ1-2, with a weak D call TRBD1 (6 bases). Trimming took off 10 bases at V and 4 bases at J, with 13 bases between the two ends. CDR3 size: 12 residues. Germline V CDR1 and CDR2: SNHLY, FYNNEI. The CDR3 sequence: CATHPDSYGYTF. CDR3 bases: TGTGCCACCCACCCGGACAGCTATGGCTACACCTTC.

This clonotype was counted a few times. The CDR3 region is CASSLEASTYEQYV. As DNA, the CDR3 is TGCGCCAGCAGCCTCGAGGCCAGTACCTACGAGCAGTACGTC. The V gene is TRBV4-1, the J gene TRBJ2-7; D unresolved. The V end lost 4 bases, the J end lost 2 bases, and 12 bases lay between the germline ends. CDR1 is MGHRA, CDR2 YSYEKL, per germline. The CDR3 sequence is 14 residues long.

This clonotype was seen a few times. J is TRBJ1-2 and V is TRBV19; 9 bases are a match to TRBD1. CDR3 length equals 15 residues. Germline V gene data show CDR1 as LNHDA and CDR2 as SQIVND (reference sequence). With 5 bases clipped from V and 4 bases from J, the junction kept 8 bases outside the gene matches. CDR3 loop: CASSQGTGRRYGYTF. CDR3 coding DNA: TGTGCCAGTAGTCAGGGGACAGGGCGTCGCTATGGCTACACCTTC.

This clonotype was seen ten or more times. CDR3 coding DNA: TGTGCCAGTGTGGGGCGGGGGAGAGCTAACTATGGCTACACCTTC. It codes for CASVGRGRANYGYTF. V and J are TRBV5-5 and TRBJ1-2; a possible D gene is TRBD1 (5 bases). V was trimmed by 8 bases and J by 0 bases, leaving 17 bases between them. Germline CDR1 reads SGHKS; CDR2 reads YYEKEE (reference sequence). This CDR3 comprises 15 residues.

This clonotype was observed a few times. This rearrangement joins TRBV6-5 to TRBJ1-4; 7 nucleotides align to TRBD1. Trimming removed 2 bases from V and 0 bases from J; junction bases left unmatched: 9. CDR1 MNHEY and CDR2 SVGAGI come from the germline V gene. The CDR3 contains 18 residues. The CDR3 reads CASSYTGAHPATNEKLFF. The CDR3 DNA reads TGTGCCAGCAGTTACACAGGGGCTCACCCTGCAACTAATGAAAAACTGTTTTTT.

The chain couples TRBV9 to TRBJ2-3; no clear D. The CDR3 consists of 13 residues. Trimming pared 4 bases from V and 5 bases from J, leaving 11 bases between. The germline gives CDR1 SGDLS, CDR2 YYNGEE. The CDR3 loop is CASSPYIIDTQYF. In nucleotides, the CDR3 is TGTGCCAGCAGCCCCTACATTATAGATACGCAGTATTTT.

This clonotype has more than one count but fewer than ten. The CDR3 sequence is CASSYPSEGSSYNEQFF. Here the CDR3 DNA reads TGTGCCAGCAGTTACCCCTCAGAGGGGAGCTCCTACAATGAGCAGTTCTTC. The rearrangement links TRBV6-2 or TRBV6-3 to TRBJ2-1; tentatively, D is TRBD1 or TRBD2 (5 bases each). CDR1 MNHEY and CDR2 SVGEGT come from the germline V gene. V lost 2 bases to trimming and J lost 0 bases, with 14 bases between them. The CDR3 runs 17 residues.

The CDR3 protein is CASGLAGGNNEQFF. As DNA, the CDR3 is TGTGCCAGCGGCCTGGCGGGGGGAAACAATGAGCAGTTCTTC. This sequence joins TRBV7-9 and TRBJ2-1; 8 bases map to TRBD2. Trimming removed 8 bases from V and 5 bases from J; junction bases left unmatched: 8. This CDR3 is 14 amino acids long. Germline V CDR1 and CDR2: SEHNR, FQNEAQ (reference sequence).

The rearrangement uses TRBV5-1 and TRBJ2-7; 9 bases align to TRBD1. The germline gives CDR1 SGHRS, CDR2 YFSETQ. V shed 1 base and J 6 bases; nucleotides not matched to a gene: 8. This CDR3 region has 15 residues. CDR3 DNA: TGCGCCAGCAGCTTGTATGGACAGGGGCGCAGCGAGCAGTACTTC. Encoded protein: CASSLYGQGRSEQYF.